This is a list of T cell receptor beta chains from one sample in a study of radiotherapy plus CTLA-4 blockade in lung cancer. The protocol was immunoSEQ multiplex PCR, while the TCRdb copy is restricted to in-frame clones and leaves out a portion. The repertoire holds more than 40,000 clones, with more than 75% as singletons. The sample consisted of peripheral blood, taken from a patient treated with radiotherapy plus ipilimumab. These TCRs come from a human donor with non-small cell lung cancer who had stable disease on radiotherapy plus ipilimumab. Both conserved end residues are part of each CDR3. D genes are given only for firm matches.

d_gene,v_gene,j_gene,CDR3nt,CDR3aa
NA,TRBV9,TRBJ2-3,TGTGCCAGCAGCGCCCCGGGGGACTCCACAGATACGCAGTATTTT,CASSAPGDSTDTQYF
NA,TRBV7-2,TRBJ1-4,TGTGCCAGCAGCTTGGGGGCGGAAAAACTGTTTTTT,CASSLGAEKLFF
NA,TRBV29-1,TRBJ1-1,TGCAGCGGGGGCGGGAGGACCACTGAAGCTTTCTTT,CSGGGRTTEAFF
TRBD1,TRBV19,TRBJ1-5,TGTGCCAGTCGTGGAGGCGGACAGGGTAATCAGCCCCAGCATTTT,CASRGGGQGNQPQHF
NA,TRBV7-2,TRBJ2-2,TGTGCCAGCAGCTTAACATCCCCCCAGGGGACCGGGGAGCTGTTTTTT,CASSLTSPQGTGELFF
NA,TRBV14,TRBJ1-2,TGTGCCAGCAGCCAAGATCCGGGCTATGGCTACACCTTC,CASSQDPGYGYTF
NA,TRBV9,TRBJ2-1,TGTGCCAGCAGCCAATTTCGAGGGAGTACCGGCAATGAGCAGTTCTTC,CASSQFRGSTGNEQFF
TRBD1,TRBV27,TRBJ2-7,TGTGCCAGCAGTTCGCCGGGACAGGACTACTACGAGCAGTACTTC,CASSSPGQDYYEQYF
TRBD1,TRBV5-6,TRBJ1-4,TGTGCCAGCAGCCTAGGGGGCGAGTTGGGAAAACTGTTTTTT,CASSLGGELGKLFF
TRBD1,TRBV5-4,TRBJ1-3,TGTGCCAGCAGCCCGGACAGGGGGAGCTCTGGAAACACCATATATTTT,CASSPDRGSSGNTIYF